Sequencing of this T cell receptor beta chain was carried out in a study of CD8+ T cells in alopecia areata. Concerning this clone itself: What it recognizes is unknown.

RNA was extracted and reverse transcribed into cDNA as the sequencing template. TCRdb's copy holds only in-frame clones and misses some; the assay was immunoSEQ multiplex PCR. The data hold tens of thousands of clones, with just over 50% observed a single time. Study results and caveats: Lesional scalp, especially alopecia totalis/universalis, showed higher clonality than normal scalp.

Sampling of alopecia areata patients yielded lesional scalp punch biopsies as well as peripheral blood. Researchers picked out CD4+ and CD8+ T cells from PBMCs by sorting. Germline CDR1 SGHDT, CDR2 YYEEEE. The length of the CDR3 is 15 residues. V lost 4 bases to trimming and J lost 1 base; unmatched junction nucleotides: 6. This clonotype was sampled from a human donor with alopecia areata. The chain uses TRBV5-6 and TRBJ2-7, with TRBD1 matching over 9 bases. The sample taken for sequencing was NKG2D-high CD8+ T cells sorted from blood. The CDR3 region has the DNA TGTGCCAGCAGCACGATCGGACAGGGGTCCTACGAGCAGTACTTC. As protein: CASSTIGQGSYEQYF. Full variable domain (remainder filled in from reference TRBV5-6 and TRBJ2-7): DAGVTQSPTHLIKTRGQQVTLRCSPKSGHDTVSWYQQALGQGPQFIFQYYEEEERQRGNFPDRFSGHQFPNYSSELNVNALLLGDSALYLCASSTIGQGSYEQYFGPGTRLTVT.